Sequencing of this T cell receptor (beta chain) was carried out in a study of cytomegalovirus exposure and HLA in healthy donors. V lost 5 bases, J lost 5 bases, and 14 bases lay in between. Germline V gives CDR1 MNHNS, CDR2 SASEGT. The CDR3 covers 14 residues. Study results and caveats: The authors enumerated under 200 TCR beta chains as linked to cytomegalovirus.

Sequenced by immunoSEQ multiplex PCR; TCRdb stores in-frame clones only, minus some. The sample lists about 73,000 clones; approximately 96% were seen once. About this clone: Antigen: not known.

V and J are TRBV6-1 and TRBJ2-3, with a possible D match to TRBD1 (5 bases). The sample was PBMCs. The clonotype was recovered from a man between 18 and 29 years old in good health and CMV-seronegative. The chain's CDR3 is CASSPPTGGDTQYF. The CDR3 region has the DNA TGTGCCAGCAGTCCGCCTACAGGTGGAGATACGCAGTATTTT.